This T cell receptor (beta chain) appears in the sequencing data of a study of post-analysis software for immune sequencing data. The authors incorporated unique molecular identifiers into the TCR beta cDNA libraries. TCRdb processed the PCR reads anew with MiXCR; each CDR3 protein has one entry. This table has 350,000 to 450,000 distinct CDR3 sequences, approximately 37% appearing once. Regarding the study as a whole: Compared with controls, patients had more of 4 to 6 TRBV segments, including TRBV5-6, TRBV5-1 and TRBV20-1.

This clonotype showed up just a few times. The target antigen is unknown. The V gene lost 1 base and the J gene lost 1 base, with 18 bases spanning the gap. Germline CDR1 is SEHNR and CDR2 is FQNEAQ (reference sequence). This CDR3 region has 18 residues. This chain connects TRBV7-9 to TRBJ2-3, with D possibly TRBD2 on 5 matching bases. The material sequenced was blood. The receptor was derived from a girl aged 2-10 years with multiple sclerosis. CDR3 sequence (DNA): TGTGCCAGCAGCTTAGGGTCGGCGGGCAGCGACCGCACAGATACGCAGTATTTT. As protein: CASSLGSAGSDRTDTQYF.